The T cell receptor beta chain described here comes from a study of response to subunit inactivated influenza vaccine. General observations from the study: The authors suggested that every seasonal influenza vaccination recruits few new T cells.

This clonotype was detected a few times. The antigen is unknown. TCRdb fed the RT-PCR reads into MiXCR, producing one record per CDR3 protein. The sample carries under 850,000 distinct CDR3 sequences, about 18% recorded once. The sequence was obtained from a man aged 45-65 years who received an inactivated influenza vaccine. Sequenced here: PBMCs from blood, sampled 5 days after vaccination.

For the CDR3, the DNA is TGCAGCGTTCGGAACCTCGGCACAGATACGCAGTATTTT. Protein: CSVRNLGTDTQYF. The genes are TRBV29-1 and TRBJ2-3; D not resolved. The ends were cut back, 5 bases at V and 1 base at J, with 10 bases in the middle. CDR1 is SQVTM and CDR2 is ANQGSEA in the germline V gene. This CDR3 contains 13 residues.